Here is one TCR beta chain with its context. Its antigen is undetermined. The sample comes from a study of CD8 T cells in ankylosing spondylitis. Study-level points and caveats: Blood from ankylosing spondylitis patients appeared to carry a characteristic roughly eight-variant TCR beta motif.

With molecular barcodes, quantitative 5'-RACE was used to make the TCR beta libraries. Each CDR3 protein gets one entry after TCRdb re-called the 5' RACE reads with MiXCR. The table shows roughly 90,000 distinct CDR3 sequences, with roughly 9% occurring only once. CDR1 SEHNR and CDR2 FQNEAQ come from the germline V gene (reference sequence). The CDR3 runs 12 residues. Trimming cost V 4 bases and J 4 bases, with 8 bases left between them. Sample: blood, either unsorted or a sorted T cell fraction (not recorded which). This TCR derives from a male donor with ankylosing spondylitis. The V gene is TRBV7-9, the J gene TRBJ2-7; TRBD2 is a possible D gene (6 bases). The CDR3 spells CASSSGTYEQYV. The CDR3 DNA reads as TGTGCCAGCAGCTCAGGGACTTACGAGCAGTACGTC.